The T cell receptor beta chain described here comes from a study of blood T cells in healthy people across ages. Study-wide points: Diversity was estimated from one million T cells, and these estimates were considered underestimates.

It was with a sample-barcoded 5' primer and a J-beta primer mix that a second PCR of roughly 7 to 11 cycles was run. Each of the cDNA molecules was tagged by a template-switch adaptor with 12 random nucleotides. Via MiXCR, TCRdb re-called the 5' RACE reads, giving one row per CDR3 protein. The table records some 900,000 distinct CDR3 sequences, roughly 50% of them present only once. Isolated per sample were at least 7 million PBMCs. CDR1 MNHNS and CDR2 SASEGT come from the germline V gene. The CDR3 is made up of 15 amino acids. Comment on this clonotype: Its antigen is not identified. One end of the junction varies from germline; a read error may be responsible.

The J gene is TRBJ2-1, the V gene TRBV6-1, with D tentatively TRBD1 or TRBD2 (5 bases each). The origin of this receptor is a young man in good health. The sample consisted of blood. The chain's CDR3 is CASRGELSSHNEQFF. The DNA of the CDR3 is TGTGCCAGCAGGGGGGAACTAAGCTCCCACAATGAGCAGTTCTTC.